This is a list of T cell receptor beta chains from one sample in a study of early T cells in non-severe SARS-CoV-2 infection. TCRdb re-analysed the 5' RACE reads in MiXCR, keeping a single row per CDR3 protein. There are some 60,000 distinct CDR3 sequences in the sample; 10% to 15% occur only once, and roughly 1.4% lies in the top ten. The specimen comprised whole blood, sampled at baseline. Every receptor here comes from an adult who was a healthcare worker with PCR-confirmed SARS-CoV-2 infection or an uninfected control (not recorded which). Both conserved end residues are part of each CDR3. The D gene is left open where the match is weak. Only part of the rows carry a size: once, few, many, or a class if the clone is expanded.

J gene: TRBJ2-1
clone size: many
D gene: TRBD2
V gene: TRBV28
CDR3 DNA: TGTGCCAGCAGTTCCTGGGGGGGACTAGCTCAGAATGGGGATGAGCAGTTCTTC
CDR3 protein: CASSSWGGLAQNGDEQFF

J gene: TRBJ1-2
clone size: few
D gene: TRBD1
V gene: TRBV20-1
CDR3 DNA: TGCAGTGCTAGTCCACAGGGGAACTATGGCTACACCTTC
CDR3 protein: CSASPQGNYGYTF

J gene: TRBJ2-7
clone size: few
D gene: .
V gene: TRBV20-1
CDR3 DNA: TGCAGTGCTAGAGCTGACTTCTACGAGCAGTACTTC
CDR3 protein: CSARADFYEQYF

J gene: TRBJ1-1
clone size: .
D gene: .
V gene: TRBV18
CDR3 DNA: TGTGCCAGCTCAGCCTCTAAGAACACTGAAGCTTTCTTT
CDR3 protein: CASSASKNTEAFF

J gene: TRBJ1-5
clone size: .
D gene: .
V gene: TRBV11-2
CDR3 DNA: TGTGCCAGCAGCTTAGGGGCAGGCAATCAGCCCCAGCATTTT
CDR3 protein: CASSLGAGNQPQHF

J gene: TRBJ2-1
clone size: many
D gene: .
V gene: TRBV18
CDR3 DNA: TGTGCCAGCTCCCCAGGACGTAGTGAGCAGTTCTTC
CDR3 protein: CASSPGRSEQFF

J gene: TRBJ2-4
clone size: many
D gene: TRBD1
V gene: TRBV12-3/TRBV12-4
CDR3 DNA: TGTGCCAGCAGTAATGCACAGGGGATGGGTGGCAAAAACATTCAGTACTTC
CDR3 protein: CASSNAQGMGGKNIQYF

J gene: TRBJ2-1
clone size: .
D gene: TRBD2
V gene: TRBV10-3
CDR3 DNA: TGTGCCATCAGTGAGTCCGGGCTAGCGGGAATGGAAGAGCAGTTCTTC
CDR3 protein: CAISESGLAGMEEQFF

J gene: TRBJ1-1
clone size: medium-sized
D gene: .
V gene: TRBV20-1
CDR3 DNA: TGCAGTGCTAGTGGTTCCATGTCTTTGAAGATCACTGAAGCTTTCTTT
CDR3 protein: CSASGSMSLKITEAFF

J gene: TRBJ1-1
clone size: few
D gene: .
V gene: TRBV2
CDR3 DNA: TGTGCCAGCAGTGAAGATCGGACGGGTGAAGCTTTCTTT
CDR3 protein: CASSEDRTGEAFF

J gene: TRBJ2-5
clone size: many
D gene: .
V gene: TRBV6-2/TRBV6-3
CDR3 DNA: TGTGCCAGCAGTTACTTTAGGAACTGGGCCCAGTACTTC
CDR3 protein: CASSYFRNWAQYF

J gene: TRBJ2-7
clone size: few
D gene: TRBD2
V gene: TRBV18
CDR3 DNA: TGTGCCAGCTCAATCGGGACTAGCGGGACGGGTGAGCAGTACTTC
CDR3 protein: CASSIGTSGTGEQYF

J gene: TRBJ2-7
clone size: few
D gene: TRBD2
V gene: TRBV28
CDR3 DNA: TGTGCCAGCAGTCCCTCCCCAGCGGGAGGGCTCTACGAGCAGTACTTC
CDR3 protein: CASSPSPAGGLYEQYF

J gene: TRBJ2-7
clone size: .
D gene: TRBD2
V gene: TRBV2
CDR3 DNA: TGTGCCAGCAGTAGACTAGCGGGAAGCTCCTACGAGCAGTACTTC
CDR3 protein: CASSRLAGSSYEQYF

J gene: TRBJ1-5
clone size: few
D gene: .
V gene: TRBV15
CDR3 DNA: TGTGCCACCAGAAGCGGGAACAATCAGCCCCAGCATTTT
CDR3 protein: CATRSGNNQPQHF

J gene: TRBJ2-7
clone size: few
D gene: TRBD1
V gene: TRBV2
CDR3 DNA: TGTGCCAGCAGACGGGACAGGGTTGACACCTACGAGCAGTACTTC
CDR3 protein: CASRRDRVDTYEQYF

J gene: TRBJ2-1
clone size: few
D gene: TRBD2
V gene: TRBV6-2/TRBV6-3
CDR3 DNA: TGTGCCAGCTCCAAGGCGGGGGATATGAAGAATGAGCAGTTCTTC
CDR3 protein: CASSKAGDMKNEQFF

J gene: TRBJ2-5
clone size: .
D gene: TRBD2
V gene: TRBV20-1
CDR3 DNA: TGCAGTGCACTAGCGGGGTTCCAAGAGACCCAGTACTTC
CDR3 protein: CSALAGFQETQYF

J gene: TRBJ2-3
clone size: .
D gene: TRBD2
V gene: TRBV3-1
CDR3 DNA: TGTGCCAGCAGCGGGAGGGGCACAGATACGCAGTATTTT
CDR3 protein: CASSGRGTDTQYF

J gene: TRBJ2-7
clone size: .
D gene: TRBD1
V gene: TRBV7-9
CDR3 DNA: TGTGCCAGCAGCGCACAGACAGGGATCTACGAGCAGTACTTC
CDR3 protein: CASSAQTGIYEQYF

J gene: TRBJ2-7
clone size: few
D gene: TRBD2
V gene: TRBV27
CDR3 DNA: TGTGCCAGCAGTTTCCAAGCGGGAGGTTACGAGCAGTACTTC
CDR3 protein: CASSFQAGGYEQYF

J gene: TRBJ2-2
clone size: .
D gene: TRBD1
V gene: TRBV7-8
CDR3 DNA: TGTGCCAGCAGCTTGACCTTCGGACAGGCTACCACCGGGGAGCTGTTTTTT
CDR3 protein: CASSLTFGQATTGELFF

J gene: TRBJ1-2
clone size: many
D gene: TRBD1
V gene: TRBV6-2/TRBV6-3
CDR3 DNA: TGTGCCAGCAGTCCCTCAGGGGGCTATGGCTACACCTTC
CDR3 protein: CASSPSGGYGYTF

J gene: TRBJ1-1
clone size: .
D gene: .
V gene: TRBV24-1
CDR3 DNA: TGTGCCACCAGTGATACCCCATCGACAGGCCTGAACACTGAAGCTTTCTTT
CDR3 protein: CATSDTPSTGLNTEAFF

J gene: TRBJ2-1
clone size: many
D gene: TRBD2
V gene: TRBV7-9
CDR3 DNA: TGTGCCAGCAGTTCGGGACTAGCAATCCACAATGAGCAGTTCTTC
CDR3 protein: CASSSGLAIHNEQFF

J gene: TRBJ1-2
clone size: many
D gene: .
V gene: TRBV7-9
CDR3 DNA: TGTGCCAGCAGCTTATTAGGGCCGGGAGGCGGCTACACCTTC
CDR3 protein: CASSLLGPGGGYTF

J gene: TRBJ2-6
clone size: .
D gene: .
V gene: TRBV9
CDR3 DNA: TGTGCCAGCAGCGTAGTGAGCCATGGAGGGCGAGGGGCCAACGTCCTGACTTTC
CDR3 protein: CASSVVSHGGRGANVLTF

J gene: TRBJ2-3
clone size: few
D gene: TRBD1
V gene: TRBV28
CDR3 DNA: TGTGCCAGCAGTGAAGACAGGGCCGTACATGATACGCAGTATTTT
CDR3 protein: CASSEDRAVHDTQYF

J gene: TRBJ1-6
clone size: .
D gene: TRBD1
V gene: TRBV28
CDR3 DNA: TGTGCCAGCAGTCAACAGGGGGCAGGAGAATCACCCCTCCACTTT
CDR3 protein: CASSQQGAGESPLHF

J gene: TRBJ2-1
clone size: many
D gene: .
V gene: TRBV12-3/TRBV12-4
CDR3 DNA: TGTGCCAGCAGTTGGGGGGTAGTCCCCTCCTACAATGAGCAGTTCTTC
CDR3 protein: CASSWGVVPSYNEQFF

J gene: TRBJ1-5
clone size: .
D gene: .
V gene: TRBV20-1
CDR3 DNA: TGCAGTGCGAGAGGTAGCAATCAGCCCCAGCATTTT
CDR3 protein: CSARGSNQPQHF

J gene: TRBJ2-1
clone size: few
D gene: .
V gene: TRBV9
CDR3 DNA: TGTGCCAGCAGCGAGAACAGGGACCGTCCCTACAATGAGCAGTTCTTC
CDR3 protein: CASSENRDRPYNEQFF

J gene: TRBJ1-4
clone size: .
D gene: .
V gene: TRBV6-5
CDR3 DNA: TGTGCCAGCAGCCCTACTACAGGGTTGAGGGAAAAACTGTTTTTT
CDR3 protein: CASSPTTGLREKLFF

J gene: TRBJ2-3
clone size: .
D gene: TRBD1
V gene: TRBV6-4
CDR3 DNA: TGTGCCAGCTCCCGGGACAGCGATTCTGATACGCAGTATTTT
CDR3 protein: CASSRDSDSDTQYF

J gene: TRBJ2-3
clone size: .
D gene: .
V gene: TRBV15
CDR3 DNA: TGTGCCACTAGAGGACATAGCACAGATACGCAGTATTTT
CDR3 protein: CATRGHSTDTQYF